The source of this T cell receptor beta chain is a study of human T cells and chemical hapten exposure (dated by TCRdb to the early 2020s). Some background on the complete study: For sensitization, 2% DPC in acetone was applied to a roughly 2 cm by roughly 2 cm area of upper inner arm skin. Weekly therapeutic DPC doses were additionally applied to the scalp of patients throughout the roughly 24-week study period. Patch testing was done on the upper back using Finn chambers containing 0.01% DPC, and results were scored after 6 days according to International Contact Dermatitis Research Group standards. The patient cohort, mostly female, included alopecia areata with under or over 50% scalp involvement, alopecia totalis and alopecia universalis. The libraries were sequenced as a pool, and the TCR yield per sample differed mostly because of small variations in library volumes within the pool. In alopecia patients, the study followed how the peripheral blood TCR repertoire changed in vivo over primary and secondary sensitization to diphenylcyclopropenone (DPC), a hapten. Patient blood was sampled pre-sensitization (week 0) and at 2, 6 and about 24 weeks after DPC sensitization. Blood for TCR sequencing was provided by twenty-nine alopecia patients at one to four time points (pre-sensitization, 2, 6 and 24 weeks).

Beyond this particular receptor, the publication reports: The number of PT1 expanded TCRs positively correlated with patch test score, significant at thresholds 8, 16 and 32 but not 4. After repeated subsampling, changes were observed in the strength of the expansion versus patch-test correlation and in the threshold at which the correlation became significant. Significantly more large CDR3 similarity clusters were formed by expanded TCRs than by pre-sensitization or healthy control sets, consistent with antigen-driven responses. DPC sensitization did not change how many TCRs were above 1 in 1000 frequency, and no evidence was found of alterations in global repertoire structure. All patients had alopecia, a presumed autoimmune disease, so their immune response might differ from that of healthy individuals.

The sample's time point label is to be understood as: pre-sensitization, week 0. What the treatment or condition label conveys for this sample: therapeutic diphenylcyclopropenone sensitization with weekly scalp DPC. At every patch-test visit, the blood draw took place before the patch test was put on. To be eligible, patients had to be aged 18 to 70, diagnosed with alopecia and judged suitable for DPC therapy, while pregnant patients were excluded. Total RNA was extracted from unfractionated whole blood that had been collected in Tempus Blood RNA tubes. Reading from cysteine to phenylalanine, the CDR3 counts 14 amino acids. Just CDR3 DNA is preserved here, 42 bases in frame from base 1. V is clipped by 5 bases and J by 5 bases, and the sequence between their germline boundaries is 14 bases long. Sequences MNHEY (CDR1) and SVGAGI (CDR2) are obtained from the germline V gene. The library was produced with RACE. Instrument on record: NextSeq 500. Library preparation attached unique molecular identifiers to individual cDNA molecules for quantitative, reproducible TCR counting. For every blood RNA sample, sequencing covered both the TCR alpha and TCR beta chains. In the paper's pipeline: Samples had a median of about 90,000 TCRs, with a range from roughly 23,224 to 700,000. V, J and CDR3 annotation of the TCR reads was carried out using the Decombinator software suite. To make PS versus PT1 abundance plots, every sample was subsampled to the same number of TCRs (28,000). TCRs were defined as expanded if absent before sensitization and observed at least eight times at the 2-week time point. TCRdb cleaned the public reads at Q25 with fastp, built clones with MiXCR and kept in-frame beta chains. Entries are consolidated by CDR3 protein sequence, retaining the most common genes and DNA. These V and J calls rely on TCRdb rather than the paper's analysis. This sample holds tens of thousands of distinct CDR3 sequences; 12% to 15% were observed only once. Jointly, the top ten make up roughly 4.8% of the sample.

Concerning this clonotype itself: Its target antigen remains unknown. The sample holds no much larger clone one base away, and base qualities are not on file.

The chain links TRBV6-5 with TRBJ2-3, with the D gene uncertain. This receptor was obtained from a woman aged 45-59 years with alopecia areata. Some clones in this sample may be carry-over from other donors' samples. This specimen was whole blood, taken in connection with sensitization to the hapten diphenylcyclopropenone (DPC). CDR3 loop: CASSLGTGGDTQYF. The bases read TGTGCCAGCAGTCTAGGCACCGGTGGAGATACGCAGTATTTT.